Shown below are 24 T cell receptor beta chains from a single sample sequenced in a study of metastatic and nonmetastatic thyroid tumors. TCRdb re-clonotyped the PCR reads via MiXCR. Of about 35,000 clones listed, about 18% are singletons. Nobody among the patients had been given any treatment before thyroid surgery. The specimen sequenced was blood. The receptors here all came from a male donor with papillary thyroid cancer or a benign thyroid nodule (not recorded which). Some clones in this sample may be carry-over from other donors' samples.

Remarks on this clone: The conserved phenylalanine or tryptophan normally closing the CDR3 is absent here, so this likely arose from a read error. V and J are TRBV6-2 or TRBV6-3 and TRBJ1-6; D is uncertain. Germline assignment: CDR1 MNHEY and CDR2 SVGEGT. CDR3 length: 13 amino acids. V was pared by 7 bases and J by 5 bases, with 9 bases between. The CDR3 loop is CASTDGDNSPLHL. Written as DNA, the CDR3 is TGTGCCAGCACCGACGGTGATAATTCACCCCTCCACCTT.

This clone is medium-sized. The chain is built from TRBV24-1 and TRBJ2-1; D is undetermined. There are 13 residues in the CDR3. Germline V gene data show CDR1 as KGHDR and CDR2 as SFDVKD. Trimming left V 9 bases short and J 1 base short, with 9 bases between. CDR3 amino acids: CATLVESYNEQFF. CDR3 in DNA: TGTGCCACCCTCGTAGAGTCCTACAATGAGCAGTTCTTC.

This chain connects TRBV6-1 to TRBJ2-2; 8 bases are a match to TRBD1. Germline-derived CDR1 and CDR2 are MNHNS and SASEGT. V dropped 8 bases and J dropped 4; count of bases not matched to a gene: 9. CDR3 size: 15 residues. This CDR3 is CASYETGDSTGELFF. The CDR3, as DNA: TGTGCCAGCTACGAGACAGGGGATAGCACCGGGGAGCTGTTTTTT.

The CDR3 nucleotides read TGCAGTGCCTACAGGGACGGCAATCAGCCCCAGCATTTT. Its translation: CSAYRDGNQPQHF. V gene TRBV20-1 combines with J gene TRBJ1-5, with D perhaps TRBD1 (6 bases). From germline, CDR1 is DFQATT and CDR2 SNEGSKA (reference sequence). V dropped 6 bases and J dropped 2 bases, with 11 bases sitting between them. The CDR3 loop spans 13 amino acids.

A remark on this clone: The conserved final phenylalanine or tryptophan is absent from the CDR3, which likely points to a read error. The rearrangement links TRBV2 to TRBJ2-3; D uncertain. Germline assignment: CDR1 SNHLY and CDR2 FYNNEI. There are 13 residues in the CDR3. CDR3 residues: CASRMGKPDTQYL. The CDR3 DNA sequence: TGTGCCAGCAGAATGGGGAAGCCAGATACTCAGTATTTA.

This clone came up a few times. The J gene is TRBJ2-7, the V gene TRBV15; D may match TRBD1 or TRBD2 (6 bases each). This CDR3 comprises 12 residues. The germline V and J ends were trimmed by 6 bases and 5 bases, with 11 bases remaining between them. Germline assignment: CDR1 LNHNV and CDR2 YYDKDF (reference sequence). CDR3 bases: TGTGCCACCAGGACGCGGGACAACGAGCAGTACTTC. It yields the protein CATRTRDNEQYF.

As concerns this clone: Germline and junction disagree at one end, which may indicate a read error. The chain employs TRBV6-1 and TRBJ1-6; the D is unclear. The CDR3 extends over 13 amino acids. Germline assignment: CDR1 MNHNS and CDR2 SASEGT. The CDR3 reads CDSSEDENKALHF. CDR3 sequence (DNA): TGTGACAGCAGTGAAGACGAGAACAAGGCCCTCCACTTT.

The J gene is TRBJ2-1, the V gene TRBV6-1; D is possibly TRBD1 (5 bases). CDR1 MNHNS and CDR2 SASEGT come from the germline V gene. CDR3 size: 12 residues. V was clipped by 6 bases and J by 7 bases, with 10 bases between them. Written as DNA, the CDR3 is TGTGCCAGCAGCTCAGGGTGGAATGAGCAGTTCTTC. This gives the protein CASSSGWNEQFF.

This clone showed up many times. Distinct nucleotide sequences in the sample also encode this CDR3. The gene calls are TRBV30 and TRBJ1-1; TRBD1 matches 10 bases. Germline V gives CDR1 GTSNPN, CDR2 SVGIG (reference sequence). The CDR3 is 15 amino acids. V lost 0 bases and J lost 6; bases outside the gene matches: 7. CDR3 loop: CAWSVPDRGRSEAFF. The CDR3 DNA follows: TGTGCCTGGAGTGTACCGGACAGGGGGAGATCTGAAGCTTTCTTT.

This clone was seen ten or more times. The gene calls are TRBV9 and TRBJ2-1; D unclear. CDR3 size: 14 residues. The germline gives CDR1 SGDLS, CDR2 YYNGEE. V was clipped by 0 bases and J by 3 bases, with 7 bases between them. The CDR3 DNA is TGTGCCAGCAGCGTAGACCCCAGCTACAATGAGCAGTTCTTC. This codes for CASSVDPSYNEQFF.

In its sample, this clone was seen many times. The chain employs TRBV6-1 and TRBJ1-5; D is ambiguous. Trimming removed 7 bases from V and 0 bases from J, with 10 bases in between. Germline values: CDR1 MNHNS, CDR2 SASEGT. CDR3 length: 14 residues. The CDR3 DNA is TGTGCCAGCAACCTACAGTATAGCAATCAGCCCCAGCATTTT. Protein: CASNLQYSNQPQHF.

This clone is medium-sized. The chain recombines TRBV28 with TRBJ2-2; D is uncertain. Germline V CDR1 and CDR2: MDHEN, SYDVKM. The ends were cut back, 5 bases at V and 7 bases at J, with 8 bases in the middle. This CDR3 region has 12 residues. The CDR3 spells CASSRLVGELFF. The CDR3 DNA reads as TGTGCCAGCAGTCGGTTAGTCGGGGAGCTGTTTTTT. Supplemented by reference TRBV28 and TRBJ2-2, the full variable domain reads DVKVTQSSRYLVKRTGEKVFLECVQDMDHENMFWYRQDPGLGLRLIYFSYDVKMKEKGDIPEGYSVSREKKERFSLILESASTNQTSMYLCASSRLVGELFFGEGSRLTVL.

This clone was recorded at least ten times. This could be a read error, since a much larger clone is one nucleotide away. The V call is TRBV11-2, the J call TRBJ2-7; 7 bases map to TRBD1. There are 14 residues in the CDR3. V lost 5 bases to trimming and J lost 3 bases; unmatched junction nucleotides: 7. CDR1 SGHAT and CDR2 FQNNGV come from the germline V gene. The CDR3: CASSPTTGLYEQYF. CDR3 bases: TGTGCCAGCAGCCCTACGACAGGGCTCTACGAGCAGTACTTC.

This clone appeared many times. This chain joins TRBV7-9 and TRBJ1-1; D remains ambiguous. The CDR3 is made up of 12 amino acids. V dropped 6 bases and J dropped 1 base, with 6 bases sitting between them. From germline, CDR1 is SEHNR and CDR2 FQNEAQ (reference sequence). The CDR3 DNA reads as TGTGCCAGCAGGGGTACGAACACTGAAGCTTTCTTT. Protein: CASRGTNTEAFF.

This clone is medium-sized by share. This chain connects TRBV6-5 to TRBJ2-3, with D unresolved. This CDR3 comprises 16 residues. V gave up 0 bases and J gave up 2 bases, with 12 bases separating them. The germline V gene has CDR1 MNHEY and CDR2 SVGAGI. In DNA, the CDR3 is TGTGCCAGCAGTTACTCGAGCAGGTGGTCCACAGATACGCAGTATTTT. This sequence encodes CASSYSSRWSTDTQYF.

This clone has a count of ten or more. The gene calls are TRBV12-3 or TRBV12-4 and TRBJ2-7; D may be TRBD1 or TRBD2 (5 bases each). This CDR3 has 13 residues. Deletions cut 3 bases from V and 4 bases from J, with 10 bases between. CDR3 region: CASSLGVVYEQYF. The CDR3 coding sequence is TGTGCCAGCAGTTTGGGGGTGGTGTACGAGCAGTACTTC.

This clone was detected many times. J is TRBJ2-1 and V is TRBV10-3; 8 positions match TRBD1. J lost 4 bases, V lost 2 bases, and 4 bases had no gene match. CDR3 length: 15 amino acids. In germline, CDR1 is ENHRY, CDR2 SYGVKD. DNA of the CDR3: TGTGCCATCAGTGAGACCCGACAGGGGTACAATGAGCAGTTCTTC. It yields the protein CAISETRQGYNEQFF.

This chain connects TRBV6-1 to TRBJ1-2; tentatively, D is TRBD1 (6 bases). The germline CDR1 and CDR2 sequences are MNHNS and SASEGT. The V end lost 6 bases, the J end lost 2 bases, and 10 bases lay between the germline ends. The CDR3 totals 13 residues. CDR3 amino acids: CASSAGTNYGYTF. The CDR3 DNA sequence: TGTGCCAGCAGCGCCGGGACAAACTATGGCTACACCTTC.

This rearrangement joins TRBV20-1 to TRBJ2-5; possibly TRBD1 for D (6 bases). Germline CDR1 and CDR2: DFQATT and SNEGSKA (reference sequence). V lost 8 bases to trimming and J lost 4 bases, with 29 bases between them. This CDR3 region has 17 residues. For the CDR3, the DNA is TGCAGTACACAAAAGGTAGCCGGAGGAACAGGGCGAGAGACCCAGTACTTC. Residues: CSTQKVAGGTGRETQYF.

CDR3 in amino acids: CASSQGSSFNQPQHF. CDR3 bases: TGTGCCAGCAGCCAAGGGTCATCTTTCAATCAGCCCCAGCATTTT. The rearrangement links TRBV3-1 to TRBJ1-5; D is undetermined. Germline V gene lookup returns CDR1 LGHDT and CDR2 YNNKEL (reference sequence). V gave up 1 base and J gave up 3 bases, with 10 bases separating them. The CDR3 spans 15 residues.

The J gene is TRBJ2-5, the V gene TRBV20-1; 9 bases are a match to TRBD2. The CDR3 consists of 15 residues. Germline CDR1 DFQATT, CDR2 SNEGSKA (reference sequence). J gave up 4 bases and V 2 bases, and 8 bases lay outside the gene matches. CDR3 DNA: TGCAGTGCTAGAACGTCTAGCGGGACGGGAGAGACCCAGTACTTC. This encodes CSARTSSGTGETQYF.

In its sample, this clone was seen many times. CDR3 DNA: TGTGCCAGCAGTGAATGGGCAGCGAACACCGGGGAGCTGTTTTTT. Residues: CASSEWAANTGELFF. The chain uses TRBV25-1 and TRBJ2-2; no definite D call. Germline assignment: CDR1 MGHDK and CDR2 SYGVNS. The CDR3 has 15 amino acids. Deletions cut 1 base from V and 0 bases from J, with 6 bases between.

This clone showed up many times. The chain is built from TRBV18 and TRBJ2-7, with 7 nucleotides matching TRBD1. Germline lookup yields CDR1 KGHSH and CDR2 LQKENI. V lost 3 bases and J lost 0; bases outside the gene matches: 8. This CDR3 contains 16 residues. As DNA, the CDR3 is TGTGCCAGCTCACCTTTTGGGACAGCTAGCTCCTACGAGCAGTACTTC. Translation: CASSPFGTASSYEQYF.

As concerns this clone: It may be a read error: a sequence one base away is much more abundant. Other DNA variants within this sample encode the same CDR3. This chain joins TRBV10-3 and TRBJ2-4; D perhaps matches TRBD2 (6 bases). There are 16 residues in the CDR3. Trimming left V 0 bases short and J 6 bases short, with 15 bases between. Germline loops: CDR1 ENHRY, CDR2 SYGVKD. CDR3 bases: TGTGCCATCAGTGAGTCCTCCAGGACGGGGGTAAACATTCAGTACTTC. This translates into CAISESSRTGVNIQYF.